The entry below gives a single T cell receptor (beta chain) sequence along with its context. This sample stems from a study of blood T cell repertoires in COVID-19. Clones were read by immunoSEQ multiplex PCR, and TCRdb kept only the in-frame ones, dropping some. The table records about 140,000 clones, roughly 80% of them present only once. Germline V lookup: CDR1 SGHTA, CDR2 FQGNSA. The CDR3 is 13 residues long. Trimming left V 1 base short and J 3 bases short, with 7 bases between. The sequence came from a woman aged 60-70 years with acute or convalescent COVID-19. Sequencing input: peripheral blood. The rearrangement joins TRBV7-2 to TRBJ2-7; D is unclear. The CDR3 spells CASSLGQIYEQYF. The CDR3 region has the DNA TGTGCCAGCAGCTTAGGTCAGATCTACGAGCAGTACTTC.